This TCR beta chain is drawn from a study of PD-1 blockade in mismatch repair-deficient tumors listed by TCRdb under 2017. Background for the entire study: Between late 2013 and September 2016, the trial enrolled around 91 consecutive patients with about a dozen mismatch repair-deficient cancer types, every one of whom had been previously treated and was progressing. Deep sequencing of TCR CDR3 regions was used to track tumor-associated T cell clones in peripheral blood of patients responding to PD-1 blockade. The research as a whole found: Clones residing in the tumor, which were often undetectable in blood before treatment, expanded quickly after pembrolizumab and then contracted, generally before radiologic responses.

Spanning cysteine to phenylalanine, the CDR3 consists of 14 amino acids. The DNA shown is the 42-base CDR3, in frame from base 1. Deletion took 6 bases off V and 11 bases off J, with a span of 22 bases between the germline ends. According to the germline V gene, CDR1 reads SGHAT and CDR2 reads FQNNGV. Libraries came from the immunoSEQ multiplex PCR assay. TCRdb provides this immuneACCESS table in a form limited to in-frame rearrangements. Some clones are lacking; in checked studies, under half of them reflect an unresolved V gene, and why the rest are absent is not known. This sample comprises roughly 17,000 clones, approximately 84% of them detected only once. Of the sample, roughly 1.5% falls within the top ten clones. Mismatch repair deficiency in every enrolled patient was established by polymerase chain reaction or immunohistochemistry. TCR sequencing was performed for a few patients who responded to pembrolizumab therapy. The phase II trial prospectively evaluated PD-1 blockade with pembrolizumab in advanced mismatch repair-deficient cancers, independent of tissue of origin. Peripheral blood T cell samples were serially collected before and at multiple times after PD-1 blockade was started. Blood sampling time points were reported as weeks after the first dose of pembrolizumab.

About this clone: Its antigen is unknown. Base-call qualities are not available, and no considerably larger clone is one nucleotide away.

Recombination joined TRBV11-2 with TRBJ1-1, with TRBD1 perhaps the D gene, on 5 matching bases. This sample comprised PBMCs, obtained roughly 24 weeks after starting pembrolizumab. The receptor was isolated from an adult with mismatch repair-deficient cancer. CDR3 loop: CASRSGGGLAEAFF. In nucleotides, the sequence is TGTGCCAGCAGGTCGGGGGGAGGCCTGGCGGAGGCTTTCTTT.